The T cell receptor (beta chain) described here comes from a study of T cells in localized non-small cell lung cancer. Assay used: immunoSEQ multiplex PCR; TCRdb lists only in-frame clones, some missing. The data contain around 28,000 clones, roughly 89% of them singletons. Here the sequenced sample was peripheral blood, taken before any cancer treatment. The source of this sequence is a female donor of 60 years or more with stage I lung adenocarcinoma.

DNA for the CDR3: TGTGCCAGTACCCGGGCGGGAGGGGCCACAGATACGCAGTATTTT. Translation: CASTRAGGATDTQYF. This chain connects TRBV6-5 to TRBJ2-3, with 9 positions matching TRBD2. Trimming removed 9 bases from V and 2 bases from J; junction bases left unmatched: 9. From germline, CDR1 is MNHEY and CDR2 SVGAGI. The CDR3 extends over 15 amino acids.